The 18 T cell receptor beta chains presented below share a single source sample, sequenced in a study of shared clonotypes between healthy human individuals (dated by TCRdb to the early 2020s). The library was obtained by the immunoSEQ multiplex PCR assay. TCRdb mirrors the immuneACCESS table, restricted to in-frame sequences. Some clones are absent from its copies; in checked studies, under half trace to an unresolved V gene, and the reason for the others is unknown. The sample data list about 560,000 clones, and around three quarters of these were observed just once. The ten top clones hold 12% of the sample. Sequenced material: PBMCs. The receptor set was obtained from a woman in her thirties or forties in good health. Some clones in this sample may be carry-over from other donors' samples.

In DNA form, the CDR3 reads TGTGCCAGCAGTGGCGATGGCTACACCTTC. Translation: CASSGDGYTF. The chain has TRBV2 and TRBJ1-2; D unresolved. Germline V gene sequence: CDR1 SNHLY, CDR2 FYNNEI. Deletions cut 4 bases from V and 6 bases from J, with 3 bases between. This CDR3 is 10 amino acids long.

The chain recombines TRBV18 with TRBJ2-5, with unresolved D. The CDR3 has 13 residues. V shed 0 bases and J shed 4 bases, with 6 bases lying between them. Germline V CDR1 and CDR2: KGHSH, LQKENI. The CDR3 region is CASSPPTLETQYF. CDR3 DNA: TGTGCCAGCTCACCACCCACCCTAGAGACCCAGTACTTC.

The CDR3 loop is CASSGTGTGRAYEQYF. DNA for the CDR3: TGTGCCAGCAGTGGCACCGGGACAGGCCGTGCCTACGAGCAGTACTTC. This chain links TRBV6-1 with TRBJ2-7; 8 positions agree with TRBD1. With V trimmed by 4 bases and J by 2 bases, 10 bases remained unmatched. This CDR3 region has 16 residues. Germline loops: CDR1 MNHNS, CDR2 SASEGT.

With regard to this clone: It is likely a read error: a sequence one base away is far more abundant. This chain connects TRBV4-2 to TRBJ2-3; 7 positions match TRBD2. Per germline, CDR1 LGHNA and CDR2 YNFKEQ. Trimming took 5 bases from V and 5 from J; bases not matched to a gene: 13. There are 16 residues in the CDR3. CDR3 region: CASSARLAEGGDTQYF. In nucleotides, the CDR3 is TGTGCCAGCAGCGCCCGTCTAGCGGAAGGAGGAGATACGCAGTATTTT.

The gene calls are TRBV19 and TRBJ2-3; no firm D call. In germline, CDR1 is LNHDA, CDR2 SQIVND (reference sequence). Trimming pared 5 bases from V and 0 bases from J, leaving 15 bases between. The CDR3 is 16 residues long. Here the CDR3 DNA reads TGTGCCAGTAGTTCGCTGCGTATGGGGAGCACAGATACGCAGTATTTT. Its protein is CASSSLRMGSTDTQYF. Drawing the rest from reference TRBV19 and TRBJ2-3, the complete variable domain is DGGITQSPKYLFRKEGQNVTLSCEQNLNHDAMYWYRQDPGQGLRLIYYSQIVNDFQKGDIAEGYSVSREKKESFPLTVTSAQKNPTAFYLCASSSLRMGSTDTQYFGPGTRLTVL.

The chain combines TRBV28 with TRBJ1-2; 10 bases match TRBD1. This CDR3 spans 14 amino acids. V lost 8 bases and J lost 4; bases outside the gene matches: 7. CDR1 and CDR2 from the germline V gene are MDHEN and SYDVKM. CDR3 amino acids: CASGETGGLYGYTF. The CDR3, as DNA: TGTGCCAGCGGAGAGACAGGGGGCCTCTATGGCTACACCTTC.

The V and J genes are TRBV7-6 and TRBJ2-5; D perhaps matches TRBD2 (8 bases). The J call may be in error: the DNA end matches TRBJ2-7 better. The germline V gene has CDR1 SGHVS and CDR2 FNYEAQ. The CDR3 contains 16 residues. The CDR3 loop is CASSLQGGSGMGEQYF. The CDR3 DNA reads as TGTGCCAGCAGCTTACAGGGGGGTAGCGGGATGGGCGAGCAGTACTTC.

CDR3 loop: CASSSPAEKGETQYF. DNA for the CDR3: TGTGCCAGCAGTTCCCCTGCGGAGAAAGGAGAGACCCAGTACTTC. The chain recombines TRBV6-6 with TRBJ2-5; D is unclear. V was cut by 4 bases and J by 4 bases, with 16 bases left in between. CDR1 is MNHNY, CDR2 SVGAGI, per germline (reference sequence). The CDR3 is 15 residues long.

The V gene is TRBV6-5, the J gene TRBJ2-7; 10 bases align to TRBD1. CDR1 and CDR2 from the germline V gene are MNHEY and SVGAGI. With V trimmed by 5 bases and J by 6 bases, 7 bases remained unmatched. This CDR3 is built from 14 residues. CDR3 sequence reads: CASSGDRGVFEQYF. The CDR3 bases are TGTGCCAGCAGTGGGGACAGGGGAGTATTCGAGCAGTACTTC.

The table lists this clone with a few counts. This chain links TRBV27 with TRBJ2-5; 9 bases line up with TRBD2. Germline V lookup: CDR1 MNHEY, CDR2 SMNVEV (reference sequence). The CDR3 is 16 amino acids. J lost 4 bases, V lost 3 bases, and 9 bases had no gene match. The CDR3 DNA sequence: TGTGCCAGCAGTTTGGGGGCGGGAGGGCCTTTAGAGACCCAGTACTTC. This encodes CASSLGAGGPLETQYF.

The CDR3, as DNA: TGCAGCGTTGTTGGGGTCGCAGGTACGATGAACATTCAGTACTTC. Translating gives CSVVGVAGTMNIQYF. The chain uses TRBV29-1 and TRBJ2-4, with D unclear. Germline loops: CDR1 SQVTM, CDR2 ANQGSEA. V lost 4 bases to trimming and J lost 7 bases, with 20 bases between them. The CDR3 is 15 amino acids.

The CDR3 sequence is CASSVLGQDTGELFF. CDR3 in DNA: TGTGCCAGCAGCGTTTTAGGACAAGACACCGGGGAGCTGTTTTTT. The chain uses TRBV9 and TRBJ2-2; D might be TRBD1 (5 bases). Per the germline V gene, CDR1 is SGDLS and CDR2 is YYNGEE. V was pared by 2 bases and J by 3 bases, with 11 bases between. This CDR3 spans 15 amino acids.

The J gene is TRBJ2-5, the V gene TRBV5-8, with 13 bases identical to TRBD2. The J call may be incorrect, as the DNA end agrees better with TRBJ2-7. Germline V gives CDR1 SGHTS, CDR2 YDEGEE. This CDR3 region has 15 residues. The CDR3 loop reads CASSLGLAGVSEQYF. CDR3 DNA sequence: TGTGCCAGCAGCCTCGGACTAGCGGGAGTGAGCGAGCAGTACTTC.

In its sample, this clone was seen a few times. At one of its ends the junction is not consistent with the germline gene, which may arise from a read error. The V and J genes are TRBV2 and TRBJ2-7, with a weak D call TRBD1 (6 bases). Germline V gene sequence: CDR1 SNHLY, CDR2 FYNNEI. CDR3 size: 13 residues. As DNA, the CDR3 is TGTGCCAGCAGTGAATTTGGTGGGACATGGAAGGGTTTC. This gives the protein CASSEFGGTWKGF.

This sequence joins TRBV2 and TRBJ2-2, with D unresolved. Trimming took 7 bases from V and 6 from J, leaving 12 bases between them. Germline values: CDR1 SNHLY, CDR2 FYNNEI. The CDR3 spans 13 residues. The CDR3 loop reads CASTPSIPGELFF. CDR3 nucleotides: TGTGCCAGCACCCCCTCGATACCCGGGGAGCTGTTTTTT. Drawing the rest from reference TRBV2 and TRBJ2-2, the complete variable domain is EPEVTQTPSHQVTQMGQEVILRCVPISNHLYFYWYRQILGQKVEFLVSFYNNEISEKSEIFDDQFSVERPDGSNFTLKIRSTKLEDSAMYFCASTPSIPGELFFGEGSRLTVL.

Concerning this clone: The CDR3 carries no conserved terminal phenylalanine or tryptophan, so it likely arises from a read error. This chain uses TRBV7-2 with TRBJ2-3, with D maybe TRBD2 (6 bases). Trimming shortened V by 8 bases and J by 1 base, and 19 bases separated the two germline ends. The CDR3 length is 16 residues. Germline V lookup: CDR1 SGHTA, CDR2 FQGNSA. The CDR3 loop is CASSNTPGRGTDTQYV. CDR3 nucleotide sequence: TGTGCCAGCTCAAACACACCCGGGAGAGGCACAGATACGCAGTATGTT.

The CDR3 sequence: CAIMSGAAYEQYF. DNA for the CDR3: TGTGCCATCATGTCAGGGGCGGCCTACGAGCAGTACTTC. This chain links TRBV10-3 with TRBJ2-5, with D perhaps TRBD1 (6 bases). The closer fit of TRBJ2-7 to the DNA end suggests the J call may be wrong. Germline CDR1 and CDR2: ENHRY and SYGVKD. This CDR3 comprises 13 residues.

The rearrangement joins TRBV11-2 to TRBJ2-7; 10 bases fit TRBD1. The V gene's germline CDR1 is SGHAT and CDR2 FQNNGV. The CDR3 is 18 amino acids. Germline trimming cut 3 bases from V and 2 bases from J; bases unmatched to any gene: 13. The CDR3, as DNA: TGTGCCAGCAGCTTGGGGCCGGGACAGGGGACCGGAGCCTACGAGCAGTACTTC. It translates to CASSLGPGQGTGAYEQYF.